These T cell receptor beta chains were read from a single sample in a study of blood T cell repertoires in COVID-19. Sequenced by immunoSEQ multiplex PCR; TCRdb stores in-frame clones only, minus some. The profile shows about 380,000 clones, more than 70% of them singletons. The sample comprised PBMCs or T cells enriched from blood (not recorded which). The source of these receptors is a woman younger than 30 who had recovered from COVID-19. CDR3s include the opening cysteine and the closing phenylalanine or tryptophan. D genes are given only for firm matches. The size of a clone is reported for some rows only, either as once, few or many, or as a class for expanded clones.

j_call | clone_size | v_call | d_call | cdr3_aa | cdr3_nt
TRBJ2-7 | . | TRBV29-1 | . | CSVDAGANEQYF | TGCAGCGTTGATGCAGGGGCCAACGAGCAGTACTTC
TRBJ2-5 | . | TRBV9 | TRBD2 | CASSVGLAGVLQETQYF | TGTGCCAGCAGCGTAGGGTTAGCGGGGGTATTGCAAGAGACCCAGTACTTC
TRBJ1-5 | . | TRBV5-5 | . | CASSLSGNSNQPQHF | TGTGCCAGCAGCTTATCCGGGAATAGCAATCAGCCCCAGCATTTT
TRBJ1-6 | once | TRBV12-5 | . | CASGWSAKSSYNSPLHF | TGTGCTAGTGGCTGGAGTGCGAAGAGCTCCTATAATTCACCCCTCCACTTT
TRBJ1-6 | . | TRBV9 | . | CASSVAKEGGNSPLHF | TGTGCCAGCAGCGTAGCGAAGGAGGGGGGGAATTCACCCCTCCACTTT
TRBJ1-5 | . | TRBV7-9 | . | CASSLARTGNQPQHF | TGTGCCAGCAGCTTAGCCCGGACAGGCAATCAGCCCCAGCATTTT
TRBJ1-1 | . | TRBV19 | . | CASSMVHMNTEAFF | TGTGCCAGTAGTATGGTTCACATGAACACTGAAGCTTTCTTT
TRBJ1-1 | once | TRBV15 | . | CATSSSQPEAFF | TGTGCCACCAGCAGTTCACAGCCTGAAGCTTTCTTT
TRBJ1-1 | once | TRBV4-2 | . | CASSQDKRGTEAFF | TGTGCCAGCAGCCAAGATAAGAGGGGGACTGAAGCTTTCTTT
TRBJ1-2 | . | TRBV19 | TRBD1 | CATKGQEPSGYTF | TGTGCCACAAAGGGACAGGAGCCTTCCGGCTACACCTTC
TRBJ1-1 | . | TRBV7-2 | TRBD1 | CASSSGQIRPFF | TGTGCCAGCAGCTCGGGACAGATAAGACCTTTCTTT
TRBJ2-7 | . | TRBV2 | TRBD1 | CATEDRGDEQYF | TGTGCCACCGAGGACAGGGGAGACGAGCAGTACTTC
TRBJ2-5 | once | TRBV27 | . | CASSSTVAGAQETQYF | TGTGCCAGCAGTTCCACCGTCGCGGGGGCTCAGGAGACCCAGTACTTC
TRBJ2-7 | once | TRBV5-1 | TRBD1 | CASSGIPGQGAGEQYF | TGCGCCAGCAGCGGCATACCGGGACAGGGTGCGGGTGAGCAGTACTTC
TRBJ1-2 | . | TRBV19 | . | CASSISGTSYGYTF | TGTGCCAGTAGTATCAGCGGGACAAGTTATGGCTACACCTTC
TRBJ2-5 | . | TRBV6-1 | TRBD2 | CASSFGLVEETQYF | TGTGCCAGCAGCTTTGGACTAGTGGAAGAGACCCAGTACTTC
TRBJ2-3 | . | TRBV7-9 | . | CASSLTEITDTQYF | TGTGCCAGCAGTTTGACAGAAATAACAGATACGCAGTATTTT
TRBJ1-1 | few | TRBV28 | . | CASSLFSRMNTEAFF | TGTGCCAGCAGTTTGTTCTCCAGGATGAACACTGAAGCTTTCTTT
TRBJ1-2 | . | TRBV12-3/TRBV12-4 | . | CATRDISNYGYTF | TGTGCCACCAGAGATATTAGTAACTATGGCTACACCTTC
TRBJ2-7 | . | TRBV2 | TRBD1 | CASRTLRGRYEQYF | TGTGCCAGCAGGACCCTCAGGGGGCGGTACGAGCAGTACTTC
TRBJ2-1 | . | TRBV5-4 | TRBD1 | CASSLTATGEEQFF | TGTGCCAGCAGCTTAACGGCGACAGGGGAGGAGCAGTTCTTC
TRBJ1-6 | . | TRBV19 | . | CASTPGDNSPLHF | TGTGCCAGTACCCCAGGGGATAATTCACCCCTCCACTTT
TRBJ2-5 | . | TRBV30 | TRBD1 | CAWKGGTGVQETQYF | TGTGCCTGGAAAGGTGGGACAGGGGTCCAAGAGACCCAGTACTTC
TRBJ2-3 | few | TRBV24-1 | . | CATSDLQFEADTQYF | TGTGCCACCAGTGATTTGCAATTCGAGGCAGATACGCAGTATTTT
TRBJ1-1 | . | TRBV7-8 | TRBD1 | CASSPHGTANTEAFF | TGTGCCAGCAGCCCCCACGGGACAGCGAACACTGAAGCTTTCTTT
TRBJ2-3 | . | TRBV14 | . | CASSQDIADTQYF | TGTGCCAGCAGCCAAGATATCGCAGATACGCAGTATTTT
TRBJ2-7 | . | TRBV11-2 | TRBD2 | CASRRVGAGDQMEQYF | TGTGCCAGCAGACGGGTTGGGGCGGGGGACCAAATGGAGCAGTACTTC
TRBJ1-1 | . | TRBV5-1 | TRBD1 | CASSSSGTGWAFF | TGCGCCAGCAGCTCCTCCGGGACAGGGTGGGCTTTCTTT
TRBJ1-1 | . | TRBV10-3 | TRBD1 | CAAQGQGIGTEAFF | TGTGCCGCGCAGGGACAGGGAATCGGCACTGAAGCTTTCTTT
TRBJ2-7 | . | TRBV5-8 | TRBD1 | CASSLGQGSYEQYF | TGTGCCAGCAGCCTCGGACAGGGCTCCTACGAGCAGTACTTC
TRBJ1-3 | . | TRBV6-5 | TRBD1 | CASSSGGAGNTIYF | TGTGCCAGCAGTTCAGGGGGCGCTGGAAACACCATATATTTT
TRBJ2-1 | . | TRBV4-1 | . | CASSQGVGANEQFF | TGCGCCAGCAGCCAAGGAGTAGGGGCGAATGAGCAGTTCTTC
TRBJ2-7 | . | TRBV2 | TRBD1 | CASGGRDRGREQYF | TGTGCCAGCGGAGGACGGGACAGGGGGCGGGAGCAGTACTTC
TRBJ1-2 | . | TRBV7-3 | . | CASSLHRQGPYGYTF | TGTGCCAGCAGCTTACATAGGCAGGGCCCCTATGGCTACACCTTC
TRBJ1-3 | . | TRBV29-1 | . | CSVVAPFNGNTIYF | TGCAGCGTTGTAGCACCTTTTAATGGAAACACCATATATTTT
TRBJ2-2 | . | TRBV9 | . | CASTGLINTGELFF | TGTGCCAGCACGGGACTTATAAACACCGGGGAGCTGTTTTTT
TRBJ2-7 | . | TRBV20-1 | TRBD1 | CSASNRGLGYEQYF | TGCAGTGCTAGTAACAGGGGGCTCGGCTACGAGCAGTACTTC
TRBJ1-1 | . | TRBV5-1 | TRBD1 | CASSLRTGAAFF | TGCGCCAGCAGCCTGAGGACAGGGGCCGCTTTCTTT
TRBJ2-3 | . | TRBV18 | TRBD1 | CASSQRGTGNTDTQYF | TGTGCCAGCTCACAGAGGGGGACAGGGAACACAGATACGCAGTATTTT
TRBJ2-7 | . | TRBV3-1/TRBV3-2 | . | CASSRSEPYEQYF | TGTGCCAGCAGCCGGAGTGAGCCGTACGAGCAGTACTTC
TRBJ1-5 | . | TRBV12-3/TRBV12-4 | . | CASSAKNQPQHF | TGTGCCAGCAGCGCTAAGAATCAGCCCCAGCATTTT
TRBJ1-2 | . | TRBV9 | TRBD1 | CASSSRQGLGYTF | TGTGCCAGCAGCTCCAGACAGGGGTTAGGCTACACCTTC